These 25 T cell receptor beta chains were all obtained from the same sample, sequenced in a study of CD8+ T cells in alopecia areata. Following extraction, RNA underwent reverse transcription to cDNA, which served as the sequencing template. Here immunoSEQ multiplex PCR was the method, and the copy in TCRdb shows in-frame clones only, minus some. This sample has fewer than 150,000 clones, with roughly four fifths found just once. Treatment denoted: oral pan-JAK inhibitor, 5-10 mg twice daily. The sample here was CD8+ T cells sorted from blood, taken at week 4, from a patient treated with tofacitinib. The source of these receptors is a human donor with alopecia areata.

The V call is TRBV7-9, the J call TRBJ2-1; D not certain. The CDR3 consists of 14 residues. The ends were cut back, 0 bases at V and 6 bases at J, with 9 bases in the middle. Germline lookup yields CDR1 SEHNR and CDR2 FQNEAQ (reference sequence). The CDR3 loop is CASSLAQKSNEQFF. The CDR3 region has the DNA TGTGCCAGCAGCTTAGCACAGAAGAGCAATGAGCAGTTCTTC.

The V gene is TRBV28, the J gene TRBJ2-7; D gene uncertain. The germline V and J ends were trimmed by 5 bases and 5 bases, with 10 bases remaining between them. In germline, CDR1 is MDHEN, CDR2 SYDVKM. This CDR3 region has 12 residues. CDR3 bases: TGTGCCAGCAGTCCTCCGAGGAACGAGCAGTACTTC. It codes for CASSPPRNEQYF. The full variable domain, completed using reference TRBV28 and TRBJ2-7, is DVKVTQSSRYLVKRTGEKVFLECVQDMDHENMFWYRQDPGLGLRLIYFSYDVKMKEKGDIPEGYSVSREKKERFSLILESASTNQTSMYLCASSPPRNEQYFGPGTRLTVT.

The chain links TRBV7-9 to TRBJ2-5; D gene unclear. Trimming removed 1 base at V and 4 bases at J, with 4 bases between. The CDR3 is made up of 12 amino acids. Per germline, CDR1 SEHNR and CDR2 FQNEAQ (reference sequence). The CDR3 protein is CASSLDSETQYF. In DNA form, the CDR3 reads TGTGCCAGCAGCTTAGACTCAGAGACCCAGTACTTC.

CDR3: CASSYILTGDDYGYTF. The DNA of the CDR3 is TGTGCCAGCAGTTATATTTTGACAGGGGACGACTATGGCTACACCTTC. The gene calls are TRBV5-6 and TRBJ1-2; the match to TRBD1 covers 8 bases. J was trimmed by 3 bases and V by 5 bases; bases with no gene match: 12. CDR1 is SGHDT, CDR2 YYEEEE, per germline. There are 16 residues in the CDR3. Full variable domain (rest looked up from reference TRBV5-6 and TRBJ1-2): DAGVTQSPTHLIKTRGQQVTLRCSPKSGHDTVSWYQQALGQGPQFIFQYYEEEERQRGNFPDRFSGHQFPNYSSELNVNALLLGDSALYLCASSYILTGDDYGYTFGSGTRLTVV.

The chain couples TRBV10-1 to TRBJ2-3, with D hard to call. The CDR3 consists of 13 residues. The ends were cut back, 5 bases at V and 4 bases at J, with 10 bases in the middle. Germline CDR1 is WNHNN and CDR2 is SYGVQD (reference sequence). CDR3 protein: CASSHTTPDTQYF. CDR3 coding DNA: TGCGCCAGCAGTCATACTACCCCAGATACGCAGTATTTT.

The chain has TRBV5-6 and TRBJ2-4; D remains unclear. CDR3 length: 16 residues. CDR1 is SGHDT and CDR2 is YYEEEE in the germline V gene. The V end was cut by 0 bases, the J end by 0 bases, with 10 bases between. The CDR3 spells CASSLASTSAKNIQYF. The CDR3 nucleotides read TGTGCCAGCAGCTTGGCCAGTACATCAGCCAAAAACATTCAGTACTTC.

V and J are TRBV4-2 and TRBJ2-7; D uncertain. The germline V and J ends were trimmed by 1 base and 0 bases, with 10 bases remaining between them. CDR3 length equals 15 residues. Germline CDR1 LGHNA, CDR2 YNFKEQ. The CDR3: CASSQGHSNSYEQYF. CDR3 sequence (DNA): TGTGCCAGCAGCCAAGGACACAGTAACTCCTACGAGCAGTACTTC.

The V call is TRBV6-6, the J call TRBJ1-1; D remains unclear. V lost 2 bases, J lost 1 base, and 8 bases lay in between. Germline V gives CDR1 MNHNY, CDR2 SVGAGI (reference sequence). CDR3 length equals 14 residues. CDR3 nucleotides: TGTGCCAGCAGTTACCGCTCCTCGAACACTGAAGCTTTCTTT. Encoded protein: CASSYRSSNTEAFF.

This chain joins TRBV4-2 and TRBJ2-1; D is undetermined. CDR3 length: 12 residues. CDR1 and CDR2 from the germline V gene are LGHNA and YNFKEQ. Trimming stripped 2 bases from V and 6 bases from J, with 5 bases between. In DNA, the CDR3 is TGTGCCAGCAGCCAATCACCCAATGAGCAGTTCTTC. Encoded protein: CASSQSPNEQFF.

On this clone: One junction end disagrees with the germline gene, perhaps due to a read error. The rearrangement links TRBV6-1 to TRBJ2-3, with D tentatively TRBD1 or TRBD2 (6 bases each). CDR3 length equals 14 residues. CDR1 MNHNS and CDR2 SASEGT come from the germline V gene. The CDR3 protein is CASGGGYRTDAQYF. The CDR3 nucleotides read TGTGCCAGCGGAGGGGGTTATCGCACAGATGCGCAGTATTTT.

The CDR3 sequence: CAWSVLEGSTDTQYF. The DNA for the CDR3 is TGTGCCTGGAGTGTACTGGAGGGGAGCACAGATACGCAGTATTTT. V and J are TRBV30 and TRBJ2-3; TRBD2 might be the D (6 bases). Deletions cut 0 bases from V and 0 bases from J, with 10 bases between. Germline-derived CDR1 and CDR2 are GTSNPN and SVGIG (reference sequence). The CDR3 is 15 amino acids. Supplemented by reference TRBV30 and TRBJ2-3, the full variable domain reads SQTIHQWPATLVQPVGSPLSLECTVEGTSNPNLYWYRQAAGRGLQLLFYSVGIGQISSEVPQNLSASRPQDRQFILSSKKLLLSDSGFYLCAWSVLEGSTDTQYFGPGTRLTVL.

This clone was seen more than once but under ten times. The gene calls are TRBV7-2 and TRBJ2-1; the match to TRBD1 covers 9 bases. CDR1 and CDR2 (germline): SGHTA, FQGNSA. Germline trimming cut 4 bases from V and 5 bases from J; bases unmatched to any gene: 3. CDR3 length: 14 residues. This CDR3 is CASSSGTGNNEQFF. In nucleotides, the CDR3 is TGTGCCAGCAGCTCCGGGACAGGGAACAATGAGCAGTTCTTC.

V and J are TRBV13 and TRBJ2-7, with 9 nucleotides matching TRBD1. Per germline, CDR1 PRHDT and CDR2 FYEKMQ (reference sequence). The CDR3 runs to 14 residues. The junction had 7 bases not matched to a gene; V was cut back by 5 bases and J by 5 bases. This CDR3 is CASSRRDRVNEQYF. In DNA, the CDR3 is TGTGCCAGCAGCCGCCGGGACAGGGTAAACGAGCAGTACTTC.

On this clone itself: One junction end does not reproduce the germline sequence, and a read error may be involved. V and J are TRBV7-7 and TRBJ2-3; D may be TRBD1 (6 bases). Germline V CDR1 and CDR2: SSHAT, FNYEAQ (reference sequence). The length of the CDR3 is 13 residues. Here the CDR3 DNA reads TGTGCTAGCAGCGAAGGACAGAAATATACGCAGTATTTT. Amino acids: CASSEGQKYTQYF. Combining the CDR3 with reference TRBV7-7 and TRBJ2-3 gives the whole variable domain GAGVSQSPRYKVTKRGQDVTLRCDPISSHATLYWYQQALGQGPEFLTYFNYEAQPDKSGLPSDRFSAERPEGSISTLTIQRTEQRDSAMYRCASSEGQKYTQYFGPGTRLTVL.

This clone was picked up a small number of times. J is TRBJ2-1 and V is TRBV6-5; D is ambiguous. CDR1 is MNHEY and CDR2 is SVGAGI in the germline V gene. Trimming pared 5 bases from V and 2 bases from J, leaving 13 bases between. The CDR3 contains 15 residues. The CDR3 spells CASSPGVVTYNEQFF. The CDR3, as DNA: TGTGCCAGCAGTCCTGGGGTCGTAACCTACAATGAGCAGTTCTTC.

The CDR3 loop is CASRDSNTGELFF. The CDR3 nucleotides are TGTGCCAGCAGGGACAGTAACACCGGGGAGCTGTTTTTT. The rearrangement uses TRBV2 and TRBJ2-2; weak D call: TRBD1 (6 bases). Germline CDR1 SNHLY, CDR2 FYNNEI. CDR3 length: 13 amino acids. V shed 6 bases and J shed 2 bases, with 7 bases lying between them. The full variable domain, rest sourced from reference TRBV2 and TRBJ2-2, is EPEVTQTPSHQVTQMGQEVILRCVPISNHLYFYWYRQILGQKVEFLVSFYNNEISEKSEIFDDQFSVERPDGSNFTLKIRSTKLEDSAMYFCASRDSNTGELFFGEGSRLTVL.

This clone was recorded once. This chain links TRBV4-1 with TRBJ2-2, with D possibly TRBD2 on 5 matching bases. The V gene lost 4 bases and the J gene lost 3 bases, with 18 bases spanning the gap. The CDR3 covers 17 residues. Germline CDR1 and CDR2: MGHRA and YSYEKL. The CDR3 sequence: CASSRLSWAGDTGELFF. The CDR3 DNA is TGCGCCAGCAGCCGACTAAGTTGGGCTGGGGACACCGGGGAGCTGTTTTTT.

Regarding this clone: An end of the junction does not agree with germline; a read error may underlie this. The rearrangement links TRBV7-7 to TRBJ2-1; 8 bases agree with TRBD2. The CDR3 spans 14 residues. Germline values: CDR1 SSHAT, CDR2 FNYEAQ (reference sequence). CDR3 bases: TGTGCTAGCAGCATAGCGGGGAATTACAATGAGCAGTTCTTC. Its translation is CASSIAGNYNEQFF.

The chain couples TRBV19 to TRBJ2-7; 7 bases fit TRBD1. CDR3 size: 15 residues. CDR1 LNHDA and CDR2 SQIVND come from the germline V gene (reference sequence). With V trimmed by 3 bases and J by 4 bases, 9 bases remained unmatched. Here the CDR3 DNA reads TGTGCCAGTAGTATCAATGGGGACAGCCGGTACGAGCAGTACTTC. It translates to CASSINGDSRYEQYF.

This clone was recorded only once. The chain recombines TRBV5-1 with TRBJ2-7; 9 bases fit TRBD1. This CDR3 has 14 residues. Per the germline V gene, CDR1 is SGHRS and CDR2 is YFSETQ. V trimming: 2 bases; J trimming: 4 bases; junction bases outside the gene matches: 4. The CDR3 DNA follows: TGCGCCAGCAGCTTAGGGACAGGGAGGTACGAGCAGTACTTC. Protein product: CASSLGTGRYEQYF.

The chain employs TRBV6-6 and TRBJ2-7, with 7 positions matching TRBD1. The CDR3 is 15 amino acids. V trimming: 0 bases; J trimming: 3 bases; junction bases outside the gene matches: 5. CDR1 is MNHNY and CDR2 is SVGAGI in the germline V gene (reference sequence). The CDR3 spells CASSYSGQRFYEQYF. The CDR3 bases are TGTGCCAGCAGTTACTCGGGACAGAGGTTCTACGAGCAGTACTTC.

V gene TRBV2 combines with J gene TRBJ1-1; D gene ambiguous. The CDR3 contains 15 residues. The germline CDR1 and CDR2 sequences are SNHLY and FYNNEI. Trimming stripped 5 bases from V and 1 base from J, with 14 bases between. The CDR3 spells CASSSTREENTEAFF. The CDR3, as DNA: TGTGCCAGCAGTTCAACCCGAGAGGAGAACACTGAAGCTTTCTTT.

J is TRBJ1-1 and V is TRBV19, with TRBD1 identical over 7 bases. The CDR3 runs to 12 residues. Germline assignment: CDR1 LNHDA and CDR2 SQIVND (reference sequence). V gave up 2 bases and J gave up 8 bases; unmatched junction bases: 2. CDR3 residues: CASSISTGEAFF. CDR3 sequence (DNA): TGTGCCAGTAGTATATCGACAGGGGAAGCTTTCTTT.

The table lists this clone with a few counts. The rearrangement links TRBV7-9 to TRBJ2-1, with D hard to call. The germline gives CDR1 SEHNR, CDR2 FQNEAQ (reference sequence). The CDR3 is 14 amino acids. V was trimmed by 1 base and J by 7 bases, leaving 11 bases between them. The CDR3 sequence: CASSLVLAWNEQFF. The CDR3 DNA is TGTGCCAGCAGCTTAGTCCTTGCCTGGAATGAGCAGTTCTTC.

As regards this clone: A read error may account for a junction end that differs from germline. The CDR3 protein is CASSLAGGKGEQCF. CDR3 coding DNA: TGCGCCAGCAGCTTGGCGGGAGGGAAAGGCGAGCAGTGCTTC. This chain uses TRBV5-1 with TRBJ2-7, with 8 bases matching TRBD2. Germline V gene sequence: CDR1 SGHRS, CDR2 YFSETQ. The CDR3 loop spans 14 amino acids. Full variable domain (rest looked up from reference TRBV5-1 and TRBJ2-7): KAGVTQTPRYLIKTRGQQVTLSCSPISGHRSVSWYQQTPGQGLQFLFEYFSETQRNKGNFPGRFSGRQFSNSRSEMNVSTLELGDSALYLCASSLAGGKGEQCFGPGTRLTVT.